A single sample is the source of the 30 T cell receptor beta chains below, sequenced in a study of Graves' ophthalmopathy and Graves' hyperthyroidism. The study amplified TCR beta CDR3 regions using RNA transcripts. Second-round multiplex PCR followed a first-round RT-PCR using HTBI primers. TCRdb itself ran the multiplex PCR reads through MiXCR, one entry per CDR3 protein. The data contain roughly 220,000 distinct CDR3 sequences, 45% to 55% of them singletons. The sample comprised peripheral blood. These receptor sequences come from an adult man with Graves' ophthalmopathy.

This clonotype was recorded a few times. The CDR3, as DNA: TGTGCCAGCAGCCAGGCCGGACGGGCTGGGGCCAACGTCCTGACTTTC. It specifies CASSQAGRAGANVLTF. The chain is built from TRBV5-5 and TRBJ2-6; D is undetermined. V was cut by 4 bases and J by 2 bases, with 13 bases left in between. Germline CDR1 SGHKS, CDR2 YYEKEE (reference sequence). This CDR3 has 16 residues. Together with reference TRBV5-5 and TRBJ2-6, the CDR3 gives the full variable domain: DAGVTQSPTHLIKTRGQQVTLRCSPISGHKSVSWYQQVLGQGPQFIFQYYEKEERGRGNFPDRFSARQFPNYSSELNVNALLLGDSALYLCASSQAGRAGANVLTFGAGSRLTVL.

V is TRBV7-8 and J is TRBJ2-2, with 13 bases fitting TRBD2. Germline V CDR1 and CDR2: SGHVS, FQNEAQ. This CDR3 is 15 amino acids long. Trimming at V came to 5 bases and at J to 5 bases, leaving 2 bases not matched to a gene. CDR3 sequence reads: CASSAGLAGTGELFF. CDR3 DNA: TGTGCCAGCAGCGCGGGACTAGCGGGGACCGGGGAGCTGTTTTTT.

This clonotype has a handful of counts. The chain employs TRBV2 and TRBJ2-2; D is possibly TRBD1 (6 bases). Trimming left V 3 bases short and J 3 bases short, with 14 bases between. Germline lookup yields CDR1 SNHLY and CDR2 FYNNEI. This CDR3 comprises 16 residues. DNA for the CDR3: TGTGCCAGCAGTGAGGGGGCTCCGGTATACACCGGGGAGCTGTTTTTT. The encoded protein is CASSEGAPVYTGELFF.

The sample holds a few counts of this clonotype. The chain uses TRBV2 and TRBJ1-5, with D maybe TRBD1 (6 bases). V lost 6 bases and J lost 4, with 13 bases in between. This CDR3 contains 14 residues. Germline V CDR1 and CDR2: SNHLY, FYNNEI. The DNA for the CDR3 is TGTGCCAGCAGCGCCGGGACACCAAATCAGCCCCAGCATTTT. Encoded protein: CASSAGTPNQPQHF.

The chain has TRBV6-5 and TRBJ1-2; D is uncertain. V was pared by 2 bases and J by 5 bases, with 9 bases between. The germline CDR1 and CDR2 sequences are MNHEY and SVGAGI. The CDR3 sequence is 13 residues long. CDR3 coding DNA: TGTGCCAGCAGTTACGGAGGGAGATATGGCTACACCTTC. It specifies CASSYGGRYGYTF.

J is TRBJ1-1 and V is TRBV7-8; the D is unclear. Germline CDR1 is SGHVS and CDR2 is FQNEAQ. This CDR3 contains 11 residues. Between the trimmed V and J ends, which lost 10 bases and 4 bases, there was a span of 10 bases. DNA of the CDR3: TGTGCCACTAAGGCGGGCACTGAAGCTTTCTTT. It codes for CATKAGTEAFF.

The chain employs TRBV10-3 and TRBJ2-3; 10 bases map to TRBD2. Germline V gives CDR1 ENHRY, CDR2 SYGVKD. The CDR3 extends over 15 amino acids. V dropped 8 bases and J dropped 4; count of bases not matched to a gene: 9. CDR3 DNA: TGTGCCATCGGCAGGGCTAGCGGGAGTTCAGATACGCAGTATTTT. Translated, it gives CAIGRASGSSDTQYF.

The rearrangement joins TRBV4-1 to TRBJ1-5, with D unclear. Germline loops: CDR1 MGHRA, CDR2 YSYEKL. The V gene lost 0 bases and the J gene lost 7 bases, with 7 bases spanning the gap. The CDR3 is 13 residues long. DNA of the CDR3: TGCGCCAGCAGCCAAGAACTAGGGCAGCCCCAGCATTTT. Its protein product is CASSQELGQPQHF.

This clonotype was counted between two and nine times. The chain couples TRBV20-1 to TRBJ2-5; 9 bases are shared with TRBD2. The CDR3 contains 13 residues. The germline V gene has CDR1 DFQATT and CDR2 SNEGSKA (reference sequence). The V gene end was trimmed by 3 bases and the J gene end by 6 bases; junction bases not matched to a gene: 5. CDR3 loop: CSASSSGGQTQYF. DNA for the CDR3: TGCAGTGCTAGTAGTAGCGGGGGCCAGACCCAGTACTTC.

The CDR3 DNA follows: TGTGCCAGCAGCCCCCTAGGGACAGCCTATGGCTACACCTTC. Translation gives CASSPLGTAYGYTF. V gene TRBV14 combines with J gene TRBJ1-2, with 7 bases that match TRBD1. V was clipped by 4 bases and J by 4 bases; unmatched bases: 6. CDR1 and CDR2 from the germline V gene are SGHDN and FVKESK. CDR3 length: 14 amino acids.

J is TRBJ1-4 and V is TRBV7-2; D is unclear. The CDR3 sequence is 14 residues long. Germline CDR1 SGHTA, CDR2 FQGNSA. Trimming removed 5 bases from V and 5 bases from J, with 12 bases in between. This chain's CDR3 is CASSRGASNEKLFF. The DNA of the CDR3 is TGTGCCAGCAGCCGTGGCGCGTCCAATGAAAAACTGTTTTTT.

This clonotype was picked up a small number of times. CDR3 amino acids: CASSAGSSSYNSPLHF. The CDR3, as DNA: TGTGCCAGCAGTGCCGGGTCGAGCTCCTATAATTCACCCCTCCACTTT. This chain uses TRBV9 with TRBJ1-6; no reliable D call. The germline gives CDR1 SGDLS, CDR2 YYNGEE. This CDR3 spans 16 amino acids. With 5 bases removed from V and 0 bases from J, the gap between germline ends came to 12 bases.

The genes are TRBV12-3 or TRBV12-4 and TRBJ2-7; 7 bases agree with TRBD1. The CDR3 runs to 11 residues. The junction had 6 bases not matched to a gene; V was cut back by 4 bases and J by 12 bases. DNA of the CDR3: TGTGCCAGCAGTTACGGACAGGTCCCGTACTTC. Translated: CASSYGQVPYF.

V gene TRBV12-3 or TRBV12-4 combines with J gene TRBJ1-1; D perhaps matches TRBD1 (5 bases). The CDR3 has 17 residues. V lost 6 bases and J lost 2, with 22 bases in between. This CDR3 reads CASSLLQAGLPNTEAFF. The DNA of the CDR3 is TGTGCCAGCAGCCTTCTACAGGCGGGGCTACCTAACACTGAAGCTTTCTTT.

The chain employs TRBV7-3 and TRBJ1-2; 8 nucleotides align to TRBD1. Germline assignment: CDR1 SGHTA and CDR2 FQGTGA. V gave up 5 bases and J gave up 13 bases; unmatched junction bases: 6. There are 11 residues in the CDR3. The CDR3, as DNA: TGTGCCAGCAGCCGACAGGGGCCTGGCACCTTC. It specifies CASSRQGPGTF.

This clonotype was observed once. This chain links TRBV11-2 with TRBJ2-5; 8 positions agree with TRBD1. The length of the CDR3 is 15 residues. Trimming cost V 8 bases and J 7 bases; bases outside gene matches: 15. The germline gives CDR1 SGHAT, CDR2 FQNNGV. CDR3 sequence: CASSPSGTGLRTQYF. CDR3 coding DNA: TGTGCCAGCTCACCATCCGGGACAGGCCTACGGACCCAGTACTTC.

This clonotype has more than one count but fewer than ten. The rearrangement uses TRBV13 and TRBJ1-6, with D possibly being TRBD1 (5 bases). The germline gives CDR1 PRHDT, CDR2 FYEKMQ (reference sequence). The CDR3 extends over 15 amino acids. V lost 0 bases and J lost 6, with 9 bases in between. The CDR3 coding sequence is TGTGCCAGCAGCTTAGGTGACAGAATTAATTCACCCCTCCACTTT. The encoded protein is CASSLGDRINSPLHF.

The V and J genes are TRBV4-1 and TRBJ2-2; possible D gene TRBD2, 6 bases. V lost 4 bases, J lost 4 bases, and 13 bases lay in between. The CDR3 loop spans 15 amino acids. Germline V lookup: CDR1 MGHRA, CDR2 YSYEKL. DNA of the CDR3: TGCGCCAGCAGCCCTGGGCTAGCGATCACCGGGGAGCTGTTTTTT. The encoded protein is CASSPGLAITGELFF.

J is TRBJ2-7 and V is TRBV9, with 9 positions matching TRBD1. Germline CDR1 reads SGDLS; CDR2 reads YYNGEE. The V gene end was trimmed by 7 bases and the J gene end by 5 bases; junction bases not matched to a gene: 19. This CDR3 contains 17 residues. The CDR3 spells CASSPDTGQGYNHEQYF. Here the CDR3 DNA reads TGTGCCAGCTCACCCGACACGGGACAGGGATATAACCACGAGCAGTACTTC.

This clonotype appeared many times. The rearrangement uses TRBV10-3 and TRBJ2-5; TRBD1 is a possible D gene (5 bases). V was cut by 3 bases and J by 1 base, with 12 bases left in between. The CDR3 loop spans 15 amino acids. CDR1 is ENHRY and CDR2 is SYGVKD in the germline V gene. The CDR3 nucleotides are TGTGCCATCAGTGACGTCCCGACAGTCCAAGAGACCCAGTACTTC. Amino acids: CAISDVPTVQETQYF.

The V gene is TRBV7-3, the J gene TRBJ1-1; 7 nucleotides align to TRBD1. Germline V gene data show CDR1 as SGHTA and CDR2 as FQGTGA. The CDR3 extends over 15 amino acids. V shed 1 base and J 5 bases; nucleotides not matched to a gene: 7. The CDR3 nucleotides read TGTGCCAGCAGCTTAAAAGGCACAGGGGATACTGAAGCTTTCTTT. Protein sequence: CASSLKGTGDTEAFF.

DNA for the CDR3: TGTGCCAGCAGTCCAACCCTGACAGGGATGAGCGGCTACACCTTC. Residues: CASSPTLTGMSGYTF. The chain couples TRBV12-3 or TRBV12-4 to TRBJ1-2, with TRBD1 matching over 7 bases. The CDR3 is 15 residues long. After removal of 5 bases from V and 8 bases from J, the junction contained 14 bases not matched to a gene.

A remark on this clonotype: One junction end does not reproduce the germline sequence, and a read error may be involved. The chain uses TRBV5-1 and TRBJ2-7, with 9 bases identical to TRBD1. CDR1 is SGHRS and CDR2 is YFSETQ in the germline V gene. The CDR3 is made up of 15 amino acids. CDR3 DNA sequence: TGTGCCAGCAGCCAGGGACAGGGAGGAGGCTACGAGCAGTACTTC. Translated, it gives CASSQGQGGGYEQYF.

V and J are TRBV2 and TRBJ2-2, with 12 bases identical to TRBD2. The CDR3 is 15 residues long. Germline values: CDR1 SNHLY, CDR2 FYNNEI. The V gene end was trimmed by 7 bases and the J gene end by 1 base; junction bases not matched to a gene: 1. As DNA, the CDR3 is TGTGCCAGCAAGACTAGCGGGGGGAACACCGGGGAGCTGTTTTTT. Its translation is CASKTSGGNTGELFF.

The V and J genes are TRBV10-2 and TRBJ2-5; 7 nucleotides agree with TRBD1. In germline, CDR1 is WSHSY, CDR2 SAAADI. CDR3 length equals 13 residues. V lost 4 bases and J lost 5; bases outside the gene matches: 4. The CDR3 region is CASSVQGWETQYF. The CDR3 DNA sequence: TGCGCCAGCAGTGTACAGGGGTGGGAGACCCAGTACTTC.

The V and J genes are TRBV24-1 and TRBJ2-7, with D perhaps being TRBD1 or TRBD2 (5 bases each). This CDR3 has 14 amino acids. CDR1 is KGHDR and CDR2 is SFDVKD in the germline V gene. The germline V and J ends were trimmed by 9 bases and 5 bases, with 19 bases remaining between them. CDR3 sequence reads: CATSDPSVGDEQYF. In DNA, the CDR3 is TGTGCCACCTCCGACCCCTCCGTGGGGGACGAGCAGTACTTC.

This clonotype was detected a few times. V gene TRBV7-2 combines with J gene TRBJ1-1; a possible D gene is TRBD1 (5 bases). The CDR3 consists of 14 residues. The V gene lost 6 bases and the J gene lost 6 bases, with 17 bases spanning the gap. CDR1 SGHTA and CDR2 FQGNSA come from the germline V gene. This CDR3 reads CASSPGTGSAEAFF. DNA for the CDR3: TGTGCCAGCAGTCCCGGGACTGGGAGCGCTGAAGCTTTCTTT.

This clonotype was counted only a few times. This sequence joins TRBV19 and TRBJ1-5; possibly TRBD1 for D (5 bases). V dropped 7 bases and J dropped 5 bases, with 12 bases sitting between them. Germline CDR1 is LNHDA and CDR2 is SQIVND (reference sequence). The CDR3 consists of 13 residues. The DNA of the CDR3 is TGTGCCAGTACCAACTTGGGGGATCAGCCCCAGCATTTT. This codes for CASTNLGDQPQHF.

As to this clonotype: An end of the junction differs from the germline gene, which may be a read error. The CDR3 region has the DNA TGTGCCACCGGCAGAGGGTACCTCGCGAATCAGCCCCAGCATTTT. This translates into CATGRGYLANQPQHF. The rearrangement links TRBV15 to TRBJ1-5; D gene unclear. The CDR3 has 15 amino acids. Germline loops: CDR1 LNHNV, CDR2 YYDKDF (reference sequence).

The chain links TRBV29-1 to TRBJ2-2; D unclear. The V end lost 5 bases, the J end lost 6 bases, and 4 bases lay between the germline ends. CDR1 and CDR2 from the germline V gene are SQVTM and ANQGSEA. The CDR3 totals 10 residues. The CDR3 nucleotides are TGCAGCGTTAGTTCCGGGGAGCTGTTTTTT. It translates to CSVSSGELFF.